This TCR beta chain was sequenced in a study of blood T cell repertoires in COVID-19. Study context: Samples taken during acute and convalescent COVID-19 were collected in the United States, Italy and Spain. PBMCs, B-cell-depleted T cells, or T cells provided the cDNA or gDNA that made up the material.

Original processing methods: Reference gene primer amplification yielded estimated nucleated cell counts. TCRdb keeps only in-frame clones here, not all; method: immunoSEQ multiplex PCR. The DNA gave D and trimming, while V, J and clone size come from that table. Of about 260,000 clones in the sample, 88% were seen once. Germline lookup yields CDR1 SNHLY and CDR2 FYNNEI. The ends lost 3 bases at V and 6 bases at J; junction bases unmatched: 5. This CDR3 comprises 15 residues. The source material was peripheral blood. The gene calls are TRBV2 and TRBJ1-6, with 7 bases identical to TRBD1. The TCR sequence derives from a human donor in a cohort sampled during active COVID-19. The CDR3 region is CASSELTGINSPLHF. As DNA, the CDR3 is TGTGCCAGCAGTGAGTTGACAGGGATTAATTCACCCCTCCACTTT.